The rows below give T cell receptor beta chains drawn from one sample of a study of shared T cell receptors in the human thymus. Repertoires were generated with immunoSEQ multiplex PCR, while TCRdb's copy carries only in-frame clones and drops some. Found here are 630,000 or so clones, more than 75% of them singletons; the top ten hold 0.0094%. This same sample was also part of a study on human thymus T cells.

The source material was thymocytes. These receptors came from a boy under two years old with a congenital heart defect. The CDR3 runs from the conserved cysteine through the conserved F or W. The D gene is left open where the match is weak. Size is stated for part of the rows, as once, few or many counts, or as a class when the clone is expanded.

CDR3 protein: CASSSTPQALSEQYF; CDR3 DNA: TGCGCCAGCAGCTCCACCCCACAGGCACTCAGCGAGCAGTACTTC; D gene: .; V gene: TRBV5-1; clone size: .; J gene: TRBJ2-7
CDR3 protein: CSVGGIYPTEAFF; CDR3 DNA: TGCAGCGTTGGAGGGATTTACCCTACTGAAGCTTTCTTT; D gene: .; V gene: TRBV29-1; clone size: .; J gene: TRBJ1-1
CDR3 protein: CASRTGFMNTEAFF; CDR3 DNA: TGTGCCAGCAGGACAGGGTTCATGAACACTGAAGCTTTCTTT; D gene: TRBD1; V gene: TRBV5-5; clone size: .; J gene: TRBJ1-1
CDR3 protein: CAWRGPGRAGYGYTF; CDR3 DNA: TGTGCCTGGAGGGGGCCGGGCAGGGCCGGGTATGGCTACACCTTC; D gene: .; V gene: TRBV30; clone size: .; J gene: TRBJ1-2
CDR3 protein: CASSPRWATYNEQFF; CDR3 DNA: TGTGCCAGCAGCCCCCGTTGGGCAACCTACAATGAGCAGTTCTTC; D gene: .; V gene: TRBV5-6; clone size: .; J gene: TRBJ2-1
CDR3 protein: CASSQSRETSGSVNEQFF; CDR3 DNA: TGCGCCAGCAGTCAATCCCGAGAGACTAGCGGGAGCGTCAATGAGCAGTTCTTC; D gene: TRBD2; V gene: TRBV23-1; clone size: .; J gene: TRBJ2-1
CDR3 protein: CASSLKTSGGRYLSYEQYF; CDR3 DNA: TGTGCCAGCAGCCTCAAGACTAGCGGGGGCCGCTACCTCTCCTACGAGCAGTACTTC; D gene: TRBD2; V gene: TRBV7-2; clone size: .; J gene: TRBJ2-7
CDR3 protein: CAWRRTALAGGMSYNEQFF; CDR3 DNA: TGTGCCTGGAGACGGACGGCGTTAGCGGGAGGAATGTCCTACAATGAGCAGTTCTTC; D gene: TRBD2; V gene: TRBV30; clone size: .; J gene: TRBJ2-1
CDR3 protein: CASSFAPGGAGGPWNEQFF; CDR3 DNA: TGTGCCAGCAGTTTCGCCCCGGGGGGAGCGGGAGGGCCGTGGAATGAGCAGTTCTTC; D gene: TRBD2; V gene: TRBV27; clone size: .; J gene: TRBJ2-1
CDR3 protein: CASRDRGNYGYTF; CDR3 DNA: TGTGCCAGCAGGGACAGGGGCAACTATGGCTACACCTTC; D gene: TRBD1; V gene: TRBV6-1; clone size: once; J gene: TRBJ1-2
CDR3 protein: CASSVHGTTTYEQYF; CDR3 DNA: TGTGCCAGCAGCGTACACGGGACAACAACCTACGAGCAGTACTTC; D gene: .; V gene: TRBV7-8; clone size: .; J gene: TRBJ2-7
CDR3 protein: CASSVAASGRVTDTQYF; CDR3 DNA: TGTGCCAGCAGCGTAGCGGCTAGCGGGAGGGTAACAGATACGCAGTATTTT; D gene: TRBD2; V gene: TRBV9; clone size: .; J gene: TRBJ2-3
CDR3 protein: CASSSEAKSSPGYTF; CDR3 DNA: TGTGCCAGCAGTTCCGAGGCAAAAAGTTCGCCCGGCTACACCTTC; D gene: .; V gene: TRBV27; clone size: once; J gene: TRBJ1-2
CDR3 protein: CAIRTGTGSHNEQFF; CDR3 DNA: TGTGCCATCAGAACCGGGACAGGGTCTCACAATGAGCAGTTCTTC; D gene: TRBD1; V gene: TRBV10-3; clone size: once; J gene: TRBJ2-1
CDR3 protein: CASILEEDYEQYF; CDR3 DNA: TGTGCCAGCATCCTCGAAGAGGACTACGAGCAGTACTTC; D gene: .; V gene: TRBV27; clone size: .; J gene: TRBJ2-7
CDR3 protein: CASSFRTSGSNEQYF; CDR3 DNA: TGCGCCAGCAGCTTTCGGACTAGCGGGAGCAACGAGCAGTACTTC; D gene: TRBD2; V gene: TRBV5-1; clone size: .; J gene: TRBJ2-7
CDR3 protein: CASSKAILGQGLCQPQHF; CDR3 DNA: TGTGCCAGCAGCAAAGCGATTTTGGGACAGGGCCTTTGTCAGCCCCAGCATTTT; D gene: .; V gene: TRBV21-1; clone size: .; J gene: TRBJ1-5
CDR3 protein: CAWSPGRGQTDTQYF; CDR3 DNA: TGTGCCTGGAGCCCCGGAAGAGGACAGACAGATACGCAGTATTTT; D gene: .; V gene: TRBV30; clone size: .; J gene: TRBJ2-3
CDR3 protein: CASTGGEGANNEQFF; CDR3 DNA: TGTGCCAGTACAGGGGGCGAGGGGGCTAACAATGAGCAGTTCTTC; D gene: TRBD1; V gene: TRBV19; clone size: .; J gene: TRBJ2-1
CDR3 protein: CASSLREREFSNQPQHF; CDR3 DNA: TGTGCCAGCAGCTTAAGGGAGAGGGAATTTAGCAATCAGCCCCAGCATTTT; D gene: .; V gene: TRBV7-6; clone size: .; J gene: TRBJ1-5